The 10 T cell receptor beta chains below come from one sample, sequenced in a study of CD8 T cells in ankylosing spondylitis. TCRdb called the 5' RACE reads again in MiXCR, with one record for every CDR3 protein. The data contain approximately 260,000 distinct CDR3 sequences, roughly 18% of them singletons. The source material was blood, either unsorted or a sorted T cell fraction (not recorded which). These receptor sequences come from a male donor with ankylosing spondylitis or in good health (not recorded which).

This clonotype was observed many times. The chain carries TRBV4-1 and TRBJ1-1; a weak D match, TRBD1 (6 bases). The germline CDR1 and CDR2 sequences are MGHRA and YSYEKL. V lost 1 base and J lost 5, with 17 bases in between. This CDR3 has 16 amino acids. The CDR3 region has the DNA TGCGCCAGCAGCCAAGCACCCACAGGGTTGGAAACTGAAGCTTTCTTT. It codes for CASSQAPTGLETEAFF.

This clonotype was seen a handful of times. The CDR3 loop is CASSDSGRDEQFF. CDR3 nucleotides: TGTGCCAGCAGTGACTCCGGGAGGGATGAGCAGTTCTTC. This chain links TRBV6-4 with TRBJ2-1, with TRBD2 matching 8 bases. Germline loops: CDR1 MRHNA, CDR2 SNTAGT. Trimming took 0 bases from V and 8 from J; bases not matched to a gene: 0. This CDR3 is built from 13 residues.

The genes are TRBV5-5 and TRBJ1-1; no reliable D call. Trimming removed 4 bases at V and 1 base at J, with 14 bases between. The germline V gene has CDR1 SGHKS and CDR2 YYEKEE (reference sequence). The CDR3 consists of 15 residues. CDR3 in DNA: TGTGCCAGCAGCCCCAGACCCCAGGAGAACACTGAAGCTTTCTTT. It codes for CASSPRPQENTEAFF.

This chain links TRBV5-5 with TRBJ2-1, with 13 nucleotides matching TRBD2. Germline V gives CDR1 SGHKS, CDR2 YYEKEE (reference sequence). The CDR3 runs 15 residues. V lost 4 bases to trimming and J lost 8 bases; unmatched junction nucleotides: 6. The CDR3 region has the DNA TGTGCCAGCAGCGTGACTAGCGGGAGGTCGTATGAGCAGTTCTTC. Its protein is CASSVTSGRSYEQFF.

The chain links TRBV6-5 to TRBJ1-2; TRBD1 matches 8 bases. The V gene's germline CDR1 is MNHEY and CDR2 SVGAGI. This CDR3 spans 15 amino acids. The J segment lost 8 bases and the V segment lost 4 bases, leaving 12 bases of the junction unmatched. DNA of the CDR3: TGTGCCAGCAGTTCCAGAGACAGGGGAGGGCTCGGCTACACCTTC. Translating gives CASSSRDRGGLGYTF.

This clonotype was observed a few times. The chain joins TRBV12-3 or TRBV12-4 to TRBJ2-1, with 7 bases fitting TRBD2. Trimming cost V 6 bases and J 12 bases; bases outside gene matches: 11. The CDR3 is made up of 13 amino acids. The CDR3 spells CASSKSSGPRQFF. The CDR3, as DNA: TGTGCCAGCAGCAAATCTAGCGGCCCCAGGCAGTTCTTC.

This clonotype was recorded once. A read error may be the cause here, since a much bigger clone is one base away. V gene TRBV12-3 or TRBV12-4 combines with J gene TRBJ2-7; D gene ambiguous. Trimming stripped 3 bases from V and 6 bases from J, with 6 bases between. CDR3 length equals 11 residues. In nucleotides, the CDR3 is TGTGCCAGCAGTTTTTCCCCCGAGCAGTACTTC. Its translation: CASSFSPEQYF.

This clonotype was picked up a small number of times. Written as DNA, the CDR3 is TGCGCCAGCAGAGAACTAGCGGGAGGGTTAAATGAGCAGTTCTTC. Translated, it gives CASRELAGGLNEQFF. The chain joins TRBV4-3 to TRBJ2-1; 13 bases fit TRBD2. The germline gives CDR1 LGHNA, CDR2 YSLEER. V was clipped by 6 bases and J by 7 bases; unmatched bases: 6. The CDR3 totals 15 residues.

This clonotype was seen repeatedly, ten times or more. The J gene is TRBJ2-5, the V gene TRBV12-3 or TRBV12-4, with D maybe TRBD2 (5 bases). Trimming stripped 6 bases from V and 5 bases from J, with 10 bases between. This CDR3 spans 12 amino acids. The CDR3 bases are TGTGCCAGCAGACGGGAAGCCGAGACCCAGTACTTC. It yields the protein CASRREAETQYF.

Comment on this clonotype: One end of the junction fails to match germline, which may point to a read error. The V and J genes are TRBV6-2 or TRBV6-3 and TRBJ2-7; TRBD2 is a possible D gene (5 bases). The germline gives CDR1 MNHEY, CDR2 SVGEGT. The CDR3 covers 14 residues. The CDR3: CASSYSTGSSEQYF. Written as DNA, the CDR3 is TGTGCCAGCAGTTACTCGACGGGGTCCTCCGAGCAGTACTTC.